The 5 T cell receptor beta chains reported below all come from one sample, sequenced in a study of blood T cell repertoires in COVID-19. The method was immunoSEQ multiplex PCR; TCRdb's version includes in-frame clones alone and lacks a portion of them. The data show about 190,000 clones, 65% to 80% seen once. The sample was PBMCs or T cells enriched from blood (not recorded which). The receptors stem from a woman aged 45-65 years with acute COVID-19.

The genes are TRBV28 and TRBJ1-1, with D uncertain. Looked up from germline, CDR1 is MDHEN and CDR2 is SYDVKM. The CDR3 is made up of 13 amino acids. V shed 5 bases and J shed 0 bases, with 7 bases lying between them. CDR3 in amino acids: CASSISVNTEAFF. The CDR3 DNA reads as TGTGCCAGCAGTATATCGGTGAACACTGAAGCTTTCTTT.

The CDR3 reads CANPDSSGGAAGELFF. The CDR3, as DNA: TGTGCCAACCCGGATTCTAGCGGGGGGGCCGCCGGGGAGCTGTTTTTT. The chain joins TRBV21-1 to TRBJ2-2; TRBD2 is the table's D call, not checked against the DNA. TRBV21-1 is a pseudogene segment. The CDR3 length is 16 residues.

The chain recombines TRBV18 with TRBJ1-2, with TRBD1 as a possible D gene (5 bases). Between the trimmed V and J ends, which lost 3 bases and 6 bases, there was a span of 11 bases. This CDR3 region has 13 residues. CDR1 and CDR2 from the germline V gene are KGHSH and LQKENI. CDR3: CASSPGRADGYTF. The CDR3 DNA sequence: TGTGCCAGCTCACCGGGCAGGGCTGATGGCTACACCTTC.

The chain links TRBV7-2 to TRBJ1-1, with unresolved D. With 2 bases removed from V and 8 bases from J, the gap between germline ends came to 15 bases. CDR1 SGHTA and CDR2 FQGNSA come from the germline V gene. This CDR3 region has 14 residues. The CDR3 is CASSLKPPGGEAFF. The CDR3 bases are TGTGCCAGCAGCTTAAAACCGCCGGGCGGGGAAGCTTTCTTT.

The J gene is TRBJ1-5, the V gene TRBV7-2, with TRBD1 identical over 9 bases. This CDR3 is built from 15 residues. The V gene end was trimmed by 6 bases and the J gene end by 4 bases; junction bases not matched to a gene: 7. CDR1 is SGHTA and CDR2 is FQGNSA in the germline V gene. For the CDR3, the DNA is TGTGCCAGCAGTTTCGGGGACAGGGCTAATCAGCCCCAGCATTTT. Translation gives CASSFGDRANQPQHF.